These 5 T cell receptor beta chains share one sample of origin, sequenced in a study of shared clonotypes between healthy human individuals. Assay used: immunoSEQ multiplex PCR; TCRdb lists only in-frame clones, some missing. Altogether 750,000 to 1,000,000 clones are present, 85% to 95% being singletons, with the ten largest covering approximately 25%. The naive CD8 fraction comprised CD45RO-negative cells positively selected for CCR7 and excluded terminally differentiated effector memory CD45RA+ cells. Material: naive CD8+ T cells sorted from blood. Source of these receptors: a man aged 25-40 years in good health.

The V call is TRBV30, the J call TRBJ2-7, with D possibly matching TRBD2 (6 bases). The V end lost 0 bases, the J end lost 4 bases, and 10 bases lay between the germline ends. The CDR3 consists of 13 residues. Germline CDR1 is GTSNPN and CDR2 is SVGIG (reference sequence). The CDR3 DNA follows: TGTGCCTGGAGTGTCGGGAGTACTTACGAGCAGTACTTC. It is translated as CAWSVGSTYEQYF.

Note on this clone: In the same sample, other DNA sequences code for this CDR3. The CDR3 sequence is CASSLEVAGSYEQYF. The CDR3 region has the DNA TGTGCCAGCAGCTTGGAAGTAGCGGGATCCTACGAGCAGTACTTC. This rearrangement joins TRBV5-4 to TRBJ2-7; 8 nucleotides line up with TRBD2. The CDR3 loop spans 15 amino acids. Losses at the gene ends were 0 bases for V and 1 base for J; bases not matched to a gene: 3. Germline values: CDR1 SGHNT, CDR2 YYREEE (reference sequence).

J is TRBJ2-6 and V is TRBV27; 9 nucleotides align to TRBD1. The CDR3 consists of 16 residues. Germline CDR1 and CDR2: MNHEY and SMNVEV (reference sequence). Trimming removed 7 bases from V and 1 base from J; junction bases left unmatched: 5. The CDR3 here is CASTGGTGSGANVLTF. As DNA, the CDR3 is TGTGCCAGCACGGGTGGGACAGGGTCTGGGGCCAACGTCCTGACTTTC. Complete variable domain (other parts from reference TRBV27 and TRBJ2-6): EAQVTQNPRYLITVTGKKLTVTCSQNMNHEYMSWYRQDPGLGLRQIYYSMNVEVTDKGDVPEGYKVSRKEKRNFPLILESPSPNQTSLYFCASTGGTGSGANVLTFGAGSRLTVL.

The chain carries TRBV11-2 and TRBJ2-2; D gene unclear. This CDR3 spans 14 amino acids. Germline lookup yields CDR1 SGHAT and CDR2 FQNNGV. V was shortened by 3 bases and J by 0 bases, with 5 bases between the two germline ends. CDR3: CASSLVSNTGELFF. The CDR3 DNA is TGTGCCAGCAGCTTGGTATCGAACACCGGGGAGCTGTTTTTT.

This clone appeared a single time. The V and J genes are TRBV7-2 and TRBJ1-5; D call uncertain. Per germline, CDR1 SGHTA and CDR2 FQGNSA. The V end was cut by 2 bases, the J end by 4 bases, with 6 bases between. The CDR3 totals 13 residues. The CDR3 DNA is TGTGCCAGCAGCTTACAGGAAAATCAGCCCCAGCATTTT. The encoded protein is CASSLQENQPQHF.